Listed below are T cell receptor beta chains from one sample, sequenced in a study of long-term antiretroviral therapy in people with HIV. Using immunoSEQ multiplex PCR, the repertoire was profiled, and TCRdb retains in-frame clones only, with some absent. The table shows 25,000 to 35,000 clones, with approximately 80% occurring only once. The sequencing here drew on unsorted PBMCs, taken 0.3 years after starting antiretroviral therapy. All receptors come from a man between 40 and 49 years old with HIV. The CDR3 runs from the conserved cysteine through the conserved F or W. The D gene is left open where the match is weak. Clone sizes are given selectively: once, few, many, or a class where the clone is expanded.

v_call	j_call	clone_size	d_call	cdr3_nt	cdr3_aa
TRBV7-2	TRBJ1-3	-	TRBD1	TGTGCCAGCAGCTCCCAGGGGACAGGGGGAGGTGGAAACACCATATATTTT	CASSSQGTGGGGNTIYF
TRBV5-1	TRBJ2-7	-	-	TGCGCCAGCAGCTTGGAAAGGGCCACGGGGGACGAGCAGTACTTC	CASSLERATGDEQYF
TRBV6-1	TRBJ2-3	-	-	TGTGCCAGCAGCAGGGATAGCAATCAGCCCCAGTATTTT	CASSRDSNQPQYF
TRBV7-2	TRBJ2-3	-	TRBD2	TGTGCCAGCAGCATCGGTTTAGCGGGGTGGGGAGATACGCAGTATTTT	CASSIGLAGWGDTQYF
TRBV18	TRBJ2-5	-	TRBD2	TGTGCCAGCTCACCACGGGATAGCGGGAGTGGTGATCAAGAGACCCAGTACTTC	CASSPRDSGSGDQETQYF
TRBV7-9	TRBJ2-7	few	TRBD1	TGTGCCAGCAGCTCCCGACCGGGACAGGGCTCCTACGAGCAGTACTTC	CASSSRPGQGSYEQYF
TRBV4-2	TRBJ2-1	few	TRBD2	TGTGCCAGCAGCCACCCCGGGACTAGCGGTAATGAGCAGTTCTTC	CASSHPGTSGNEQFF
TRBV11-3	TRBJ2-3	-	-	TGTGCCAGCAGCCGAGGAAGAAGCACAGATACGCAGTATTTT	CASSRGRSTDTQYF
TRBV6-6	TRBJ2-7	few	-	TGTGCCAGCAGTTACTCTAATGGCGCCTACGAGCAGTACTTC	CASSYSNGAYEQYF
TRBV7-8	TRBJ1-2	-	-	TGTGCCAGCAGCTTGACAGTTCCCCCCCTCTATGGCTACACCTTC	CASSLTVPPLYGYTF
TRBV5-1	TRBJ2-1	once	TRBD2	TGCGCCAGCAGCTTGGTTCCGATGGAGGGAGGGCCTTACAATGAGCAGTTCTTC	CASSLVPMEGGPYNEQFF
TRBV14	TRBJ1-6	-	-	TGTGCCAGCAGCCCCAGACTACGAGGAGGGGCCTATAATTCACCCCTCCACTTT	CASSPRLRGGAYNSPLHF
TRBV5-6	TRBJ1-1	-	-	TGTGCCAGCAGCTTGGCGTCAGGACACACTGAAGCTTTCTTT	CASSLASGHTEAFF
TRBV5-1	TRBJ2-7	-	TRBD2	TGCGCCAGCAGCTTGGCGGGACTAGTGAACGAGCAGTACTTC	CASSLAGLVNEQYF
TRBV6-5	TRBJ2-5	-	TRBD2	TGTGCCAGCAGTTACTTCGGCGGGGGAAGGGAGACCCAGTACTTC	CASSYFGGGRETQYF
TRBV19	TRBJ2-6	few	-	TGTGCCAGTAGTATGCAGGCCGGGGCCAACGTCCTGACTTTC	CASSMQAGANVLTF
TRBV5-1	TRBJ1-3	-	TRBD1	TGCGCCAGCAGCTCACAGGGGGCTTCGAGAGGAAACACCATATATTTT	CASSSQGASRGNTIYF
TRBV7-2	TRBJ1-4	-	-	TGTGCCAGCAGCTCCGGGGGTGGGGAAAAACTGTTTTTT	CASSSGGGEKLFF
TRBV19	TRBJ2-1	few	TRBD2	TGTGCCAGTAGTATCAGCGGGGTCAATGAGCAGTTCTTC	CASSISGVNEQFF
TRBV9	TRBJ2-6	-	TRBD1	TGTGCCAGCAGCCCCAGAGAGGGACAGGGCGCCGGGGCCAACGTCCTGACTTTC	CASSPREGQGAGANVLTF
TRBV5-1	TRBJ2-6	-	-	TGCGCCAGCAGCTTGAATGGAGGGGCCAACGTCCTGACTTTC	CASSLNGGANVLTF
TRBV30	TRBJ2-2	-	TRBD1	TGTGCCTGGAGGGTCACAGGGGGCTTGTTCACCGGGGAGCTGTTTTTT	CAWRVTGGLFTGELFF
TRBV6-1	TRBJ1-1	-	-	TGTGCCAGCATCACCACGGCGGGCACTGAAGCTTTCTTT	CASITTAGTEAFF
TRBV27	TRBJ1-5	-	-	TGTGCCAGCAGTTTAATCGGGGAACGCAATCAGCCCCAGCATTTT	CASSLIGERNQPQHF
TRBV7-2	TRBJ2-1	-	TRBD2	TGTGCCAGCAGCTTAGAGGGGACTAGCGGTAGGTTTTACAATGAGCAGTTCTTC	CASSLEGTSGRFYNEQFF
TRBV5-1	TRBJ2-3	-	TRBD1	TGCGCCAGCTGGGAAGGACAGGGCACAGATACGCAGTATTTT	CASWEGQGTDTQYF
TRBV6-4	TRBJ1-2	-	TRBD1	TGTGCCAGCAGTGCCGAACTCCTCACAGGGGGCTCTGGCTACACCTTC	CASSAELLTGGSGYTF
TRBV7-9	TRBJ1-1	-	TRBD1	TGTGCCAGCAGTTTCTTAACAGGGGGCCTCACTGAAGCTTTCTTT	CASSFLTGGLTEAFF
TRBV6-1	TRBJ2-3	-	-	TGTGCCAGCACCCTTTCCGTGGGGCCAGATACGCAGTATTTT	CASTLSVGPDTQYF
TRBV5-1	TRBJ1-2	-	-	TGCGCCAGCAGCTTGGGGGGAGGAAACTATGGCTACACCTTC	CASSLGGGNYGYTF
TRBV28	TRBJ1-5	-	-	TGTGCCAGCAGTTTAACAGTAACTAATAGCAATCAGCCCCAGCATTTT	CASSLTVTNSNQPQHF
TRBV6-1	TRBJ2-3	-	-	TGTGCCAGCAGTGCCCGACTGGGGAGTATGGATACGCAGTATTTT	CASSARLGSMDTQYF
TRBV18	TRBJ2-7	once	-	TGTGCCAGCTCACCAAGGGAGTTCAGCGAGCAGTACTTC	CASSPREFSEQYF
TRBV6-5	TRBJ2-7	few	-	TGTGCCAGCAGTTTTGACGGTACCTACGAGCAGTACTTC	CASSFDGTYEQYF
TRBV28	TRBJ1-5	once	-	TGTGCCACCGATGCTGGGGACTATAGCAATCAGCCCCAGCATTTT	CATDAGDYSNQPQHF
TRBV9	TRBJ2-7	-	TRBD2	TGTGCCAGCAGCCCGGGGGGGACCTACGAGCAGTACTTC	CASSPGGTYEQYF
TRBV27	TRBJ2-1	medium-sized	-	TGTGCCAGCAGTTTAGCCCTTGGGTACAATGAGCAGTTCTTC	CASSLALGYNEQFF
TRBV5-1	TRBJ2-7	-	-	TGCGCCAGCAGCTTACAACAGGGCTACGAGCAGTACTTC	CASSLQQGYEQYF
TRBV7-8	TRBJ1-2	-	-	TGTGCCAGCAGACCTATGGTAGCGGCAGGGCAATATGGCTACACCTTC	CASRPMVAAGQYGYTF
TRBV5-1	TRBJ2-3	-	TRBD2	TGCGCCAGCAGCTTGGCCCTAGCGGGAGTTCCAGATACGCAGTATTTT	CASSLALAGVPDTQYF
TRBV19	TRBJ2-7	-	-	TGTGCCAGTAGCATGGCCCTGACAGGCCTGGGTTACGAGCAGTACTTC	CASSMALTGLGYEQYF
TRBV10-3	TRBJ1-4	-	TRBD1	TGTGCCACCGGAGGGGAAGACAGGGGGGAAAAACTGTTTTTT	CATGGEDRGEKLFF
TRBV6-5	TRBJ1-2	-	TRBD1	TGTGCCAGCACCCCCAGGGGGGGCTATGGCTACACCTTC	CASTPRGGYGYTF
TRBV19	TRBJ2-2	-	-	TGTGCCAGTACGCACGGACGGGGACTTGGGGAGCTGTTTTTT	CASTHGRGLGELFF
TRBV2	TRBJ1-1	-	TRBD1	TGTGCCAGCAGAGGGGACAGGTTGAACACTGAAGCTTTCTTT	CASRGDRLNTEAFF
TRBV7-9	TRBJ2-1	-	-	TGTGCCAGCAGCGCCCTATACACTGAGCAGTTCTTC	CASSALYTEQFF
TRBV9	TRBJ2-7	few	-	TGTGCCAGCAGCGTAGAAGGAGCGTTGGACGAGCAGTACTTC	CASSVEGALDEQYF
TRBV6-1	TRBJ2-3	-	TRBD2	TGTGCCAGCAGTGAACATAGCGGGGCGCTCACAGATACGCAGTATTTT	CASSEHSGALTDTQYF
TRBV5-6	TRBJ1-6	few	-	TGTGCCAGCAGCTTATGGGCAGCTTTCTCCTATAATTCACCCCTCCACTTT	CASSLWAAFSYNSPLHF
TRBV7-9	TRBJ1-2	-	-	TGTGCCAGCAGCTTAGGTGGGGGTGAAAACTATGGCTACACCTTC	CASSLGGGENYGYTF
TRBV19	TRBJ2-7	-	-	TGTGCCAGTAGTATCGGAAGAGGGGTCCTCCGGGACGAGCAGTACTTC	CASSIGRGVLRDEQYF
TRBV18	TRBJ1-4	-	TRBD1	TGTGCCAGCTCGCTTCCTGCAGGGGGCAAAAGCGAAAAACTGTTTTTT	CASSLPAGGKSEKLFF
TRBV6-1	TRBJ2-2	-	-	TGTGCCGGAGGCAGAGTCCTCTCTGGGGAGCTGTTTTTT	CAGGRVLSGELFF
TRBV4-3	TRBJ1-1	-	-	TGCGCCAGCAGCCAAGGCGCGCGGGCCTCTGAAGCTTTCTTT	CASSQGARASEAFF
TRBV6-5	TRBJ2-1	once	TRBD2	TGTGCCAGCAGTTCCTCTCCGGGACTAGCGGGCGACGAGCAGTTCTTC	CASSSSPGLAGDEQFF
TRBV19	TRBJ2-7	-	TRBD1	TGTGCCAGTAGTGGTACAGGGGTGGGGACCTACGAGCAGTACTTC	CASSGTGVGTYEQYF
TRBV11-2	TRBJ2-1	-	-	TGTGCCAGCAGCTTAGTAGGACAACGCCCTTACAATGAGCAGTTCTTC	CASSLVGQRPYNEQFF